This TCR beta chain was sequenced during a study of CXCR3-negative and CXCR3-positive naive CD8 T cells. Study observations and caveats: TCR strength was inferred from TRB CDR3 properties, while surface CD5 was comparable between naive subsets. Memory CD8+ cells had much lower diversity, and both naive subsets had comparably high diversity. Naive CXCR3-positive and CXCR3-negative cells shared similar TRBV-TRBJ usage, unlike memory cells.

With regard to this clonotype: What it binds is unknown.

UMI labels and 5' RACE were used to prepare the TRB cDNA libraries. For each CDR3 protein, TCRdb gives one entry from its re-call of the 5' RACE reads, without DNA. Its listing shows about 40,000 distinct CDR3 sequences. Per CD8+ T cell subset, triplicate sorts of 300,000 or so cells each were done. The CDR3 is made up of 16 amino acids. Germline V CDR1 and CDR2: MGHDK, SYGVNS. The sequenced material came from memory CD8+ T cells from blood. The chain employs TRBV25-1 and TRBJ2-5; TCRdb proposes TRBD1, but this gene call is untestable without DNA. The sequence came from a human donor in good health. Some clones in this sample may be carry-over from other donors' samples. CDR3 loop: CASENRGPSRQETQYF.